This T cell receptor beta chain was documented in a study of T-cell memory formation after mild COVID-19. This clonotype was detected once. TCRdb re-derived calls from the 5' RACE reads in MiXCR, one entry per CDR3 protein. The table records some 260,000 distinct CDR3 sequences, 15% to 20% of them present only once. Germline V gene sequence: CDR1 LNHDA, CDR2 SQIVND (reference sequence). V lost 7 bases and J lost 1; bases outside the gene matches: 6. This CDR3 is 15 amino acids long. The TCR originated in a man aged 18 to 30 who had mild COVID-19 (a few samples of this study predate the infection). Cell type and time point are not known. J is TRBJ2-5 and V is TRBV19, with 10 bases that match TRBD1. Sequences were obtained from PBMCs or a T cell subset sorted from them (not recorded which). The CDR3: CASKRGQGLQETQYF. CDR3 coding DNA: TGTGCCAGTAAAAGGGGACAGGGGCTCCAAGAGACCCAGTACTTC. Supplemented by reference TRBV19 and TRBJ2-5, the full variable domain reads DGGITQSPKYLFRKEGQNVTLSCEQNLNHDAMYWYRQDPGQGLRLIYYSQIVNDFQKGDIAEGYSVSREKKESFPLTVTSAQKNPTAFYLCASKRGQGLQETQYFGPGTRLLVL.